Each of the 13 T cell receptor beta chains below was sequenced from the same sample in a study of a mutant IDH1 vaccine in newly diagnosed glioma. These receptors' targets are unknown. Generated by immunoSEQ multiplex PCR, the TCRdb table keeps only in-frame clones and is missing some. The table has 60,000 to 85,000 clones, 75% to 90% seen once. Described time point: week 23, last vaccination. Each vaccine dose was 300 ug of mutant IDH1 20-mer peptide, with topical imiquimod. The sequences come from PBMCs, collected from a glioma patient whose treatment included an IDH1 peptide vaccine. The receptors derive from a woman aged 50 to 60 with glioma.

This chain connects TRBV10-2 to TRBJ2-1, with a possible D match to TRBD2 (6 bases). With 3 bases removed from V and 5 bases from J, the gap between germline ends came to 11 bases. The germline V gene has CDR1 WSHSY and CDR2 SAAADI. The length of the CDR3 is 14 residues. The CDR3 DNA is TGCGCCAGCAGTGACCCGGGAGTTAACAATGAGCAGTTCTTC. Amino acids: CASSDPGVNNEQFF.

This clone came up once. The CDR3 sequence is CASSDRVRGSYEQYF. DNA for the CDR3: TGTGCCAGCAGCGACAGGGTGAGGGGCTCCTACGAGCAGTACTTC. The J gene is TRBJ2-7, the V gene TRBV5-4; TRBD1 matches at 7 bases. The CDR3 sequence is 15 residues long. V dropped 4 bases and J dropped 0; count of bases not matched to a gene: 7. Germline-derived CDR1 and CDR2 are SGHNT and YYREEE (reference sequence).

This clone has just one count. The chain is built from TRBV7-8 and TRBJ2-1; TRBD2 agrees at 14 bases. CDR3 length: 13 amino acids. The germline gives CDR1 SGHVS, CDR2 FQNEAQ. V dropped 8 bases and J dropped 6; count of bases not matched to a gene: 0. The CDR3 protein is CASGLAGGNEQFF. CDR3 sequence (DNA): TGTGCCAGCGGACTAGCGGGAGGCAATGAGCAGTTCTTC.

This clone has a handful of counts. The same CDR3 can be traced to other DNA sequences in this sample. V and J are TRBV9 and TRBJ1-1, with D possibly matching TRBD1 (5 bases). Germline V CDR1 and CDR2: SGDLS, YYNGEE. The V and J ends lost 1 base and 0 bases respectively, with 7 bases between them. This CDR3 is 14 amino acids long. The DNA of the CDR3 is TGTGCCAGCAGCGTAACAGGCTTGAACACTGAAGCTTTCTTT. As protein: CASSVTGLNTEAFF.

The chain uses TRBV19 and TRBJ2-7; D is perhaps TRBD1 (5 bases). The CDR3 has 14 amino acids. The V gene lost 4 bases and the J gene lost 4 bases, with 14 bases spanning the gap. Germline V lookup: CDR1 LNHDA, CDR2 SQIVND (reference sequence). The CDR3 coding sequence is TGTGCCAGTAGTACCACAGGAGCGAATTACGAGCAGTACTTC. This translates into CASSTTGANYEQYF.

The chain is built from TRBV5-1 and TRBJ2-1; 10 nucleotides align to TRBD1. V lost 3 bases and J lost 5; bases outside the gene matches: 5. Germline assignment: CDR1 SGHRS and CDR2 YFSETQ. The CDR3 totals 15 residues. CDR3 region: CASSSGQGQDNEQFF. The CDR3 nucleotides are TGCGCCAGCAGCTCGGGACAGGGGCAGGACAATGAGCAGTTCTTC.

The chain employs TRBV6-1 and TRBJ2-5; D is undetermined. The V gene's germline CDR1 is MNHNS and CDR2 SASEGT. Trimming cost V 5 bases and J 5 bases, with 6 bases left between them. The CDR3 covers 11 residues. The CDR3 loop is CASSYGETQYF. In nucleotides, the CDR3 is TGTGCCAGCAGTTACGGGGAGACCCAGTACTTC.

This chain uses TRBV7-9 with TRBJ2-1; possible D gene TRBD2, 6 bases. Germline V CDR1 and CDR2: SEHNR, FQNEAQ (reference sequence). Trimming shortened V by 4 bases and J by 2 bases, and 15 bases separated the two germline ends. The CDR3 sequence is 16 residues long. The CDR3 bases are TGTGCCAGCAGCTCGGGGGTTAGCGGCCCCTACAATGAGCAGTTCTTC. This translates into CASSSGVSGPYNEQFF.

The rearrangement joins TRBV19 to TRBJ2-5, with 10 nucleotides matching TRBD2. V dropped 5 bases and J dropped 5; count of bases not matched to a gene: 2. Germline CDR1 is LNHDA and CDR2 is SQIVND (reference sequence). This CDR3 has 13 amino acids. The CDR3: CASSLSGGETQYF. CDR3 sequence (DNA): TGTGCCAGTAGTCTTAGCGGGGGGGAGACCCAGTACTTC.

This clone has more than one count but fewer than ten. This chain connects TRBV2 to TRBJ1-5; D is undetermined. Germline V lookup: CDR1 SNHLY, CDR2 FYNNEI. The ends were cut back, 8 bases at V and 8 bases at J, with 19 bases in the middle. The CDR3 is made up of 14 amino acids. The CDR3 loop reads CASAPGERSKPQHF. The DNA for the CDR3 is TGTGCCAGCGCCCCGGGCGAGAGATCGAAGCCCCAGCATTTT.

The genes are TRBV7-9 and TRBJ2-5; D unclear. The end of the DNA aligns better with TRBJ2-7, so the J call may be wrong. Germline V CDR1 and CDR2: SEHNR, FQNEAQ (reference sequence). This CDR3 spans 13 amino acids. CDR3 sequence reads: CASSLPASYEQYF. The CDR3 nucleotides are TGTGCCAGCAGCTTACCGGCCAGCTACGAGCAGTACTTC.

The rearrangement links TRBV5-1 to TRBJ2-5; D may correspond to TRBD1 or TRBD2 (6 bases each). This CDR3 contains 15 residues. Trimming stripped 2 bases from V and 5 bases from J, with 16 bases between. Looked up from germline, CDR1 is SGHRS and CDR2 is YFSETQ. In DNA form, the CDR3 reads TGCGCCAGCAGCTTATCCCGGGGGCGCGAGGAGACCCAGTACTTC. Its protein product is CASSLSRGREETQYF.

The chain uses TRBV10-3 and TRBJ2-5; D unclear. The germline gives CDR1 ENHRY, CDR2 SYGVKD. This CDR3 has 15 amino acids. Trimming stripped 0 bases from V and 6 bases from J, with 14 bases between. CDR3 sequence reads: CAISESTTLWKTQYF. The CDR3 region has the DNA TGTGCCATCAGTGAGTCGACCACACTTTGGAAGACCCAGTACTTC.